Here is one T cell receptor (beta chain) with its context. The sample comes from a study of OX40 agonist ivuxolimab in advanced cancers. Looking at the study overall: At around 83% male, the cohort had a mean age of 60 years, ranging from about 23 to 79.

Data came from immunoSEQ multiplex PCR; TCRdb stores just in-frame clones and leaves some out. Of about 40,000 clones listed, roughly 89% are singletons. The germline gives CDR1 SGHTA, CDR2 FQGNSA. Trimming removed 1 base at V and 2 bases at J, with 9 bases between. The CDR3 is 15 residues long. Sequenced material: CD4+ or CD8+ T cells sorted from blood, taken in a trial of the OX40 agonist ivuxolimab. The genes are TRBV7-2 and TRBJ1-3; D may be TRBD1 (6 bases). The receptor was derived from an adult with an advanced solid tumor such as melanoma, head and neck, liver or kidney cancer. The CDR3 loop is CASSLVEGAGNTIYF. The CDR3 DNA follows: TGTGCCAGCAGCTTAGTGGAGGGGGCTGGAAACACCATATATTTT.